The rows below give T cell receptor beta chains drawn from one sample of a study of CD4+ T cells in melanoma. Libraries were prepared by immunoSEQ multiplex PCR; TCRdb keeps only in-frame clonotypes and omits some of them. This sample has under 8,000 clones, with about three fifths found just once. The specimen sequenced was cells from a culture (not recorded whether cultured in vitro). The receptors derive from a human donor with melanoma. CDR3s include the opening cysteine and the closing phenylalanine or tryptophan. D genes are given only for firm matches. Clone size appears in some rows only: once, few, many, or a class for an expanded clone.

>.|.|TRBJ2-2|TRBV6-5
TGTGCCAGCAGTTCTGCGGGCATGCGGTCCGGGGAGCTGTTTTTT
CASSSAGMRSGELFF
>.|TRBD1|TRBJ2-3|TRBV27
TGTGCCAGCAGTTTACGAGGGACAGGGGTTAGAAAAAACACAGATACGCAGTATTTT
CASSLRGTGVRKNTDTQYF
>.|TRBD1|TRBJ1-5|TRBV6-1
TGTGCCAGCAGTGAAGTCTCATGGACAGGGAATCAGCCCCAGCATTTT
CASSEVSWTGNQPQHF
>.|.|TRBJ2-7|TRBV5-1
TGCGCCAGCAGCCCAGAAGACAGGAGAGACTACGAGCAGTACTTC
CASSPEDRRDYEQYF
>.|.|TRBJ1-2|TRBV6-5
TGTGCCAGCAGTTACGGTGAGGGCTATGGCTACACCTTC
CASSYGEGYGYTF
>.|.|TRBJ1-5|TRBV15
TGTGCCACCAGCAGAGGAGGACAACCCCAGCATTTT
CATSRGGQPQHF
>few|.|TRBJ2-2|TRBV15
TGTGCCACCAGCAGAGAGGGGGGAAACACCGGGGAGCTGTTTTTT
CATSREGGNTGELFF
>.|TRBD1|TRBJ1-2|TRBV10-1
TGCGCCAGCAGTCCGGGACAGGGGGCCTCTGGCTACACCTTC
CASSPGQGASGYTF
>.|.|TRBJ2-3|TRBV13
TGTGCCAGCAGCTCCACAAGAGATTCGAGCACAGATACGCAGTATTTT
CASSSTRDSSTDTQYF
>large|TRBD1|TRBJ2-1|TRBV27
TGTGCCAGCAGTTTATCCAGGGGGCTCTTGAATGAGCAGTTCTTC
CASSLSRGLLNEQFF
>few|.|TRBJ1-5|TRBV19
TGTGCCAGTAGTATAGCGGGGCAGGGACGACAGCCCCAGCATTTT
CASSIAGQGRQPQHF
>large|.|TRBJ1-1|TRBV29-1
TGCAGCGCCCTCGGCCTGGAGGCTGAAGCTTTCTTT
CSALGLEAEAFF
>.|.|TRBJ2-2|TRBV29-1
TGCAGCGTGAATGGGAGGACGAACACCGGGGAGCTGTTTTTT
CSVNGRTNTGELFF
>hyperexpanded|.|TRBJ2-7|TRBV7-8
TGTGCCAGCAGCACCCAGACCGGAACCTACGAGCAGTACTTC
CASSTQTGTYEQYF
>medium-sized|TRBD1|TRBJ2-7|TRBV7-2
TGTGCCAGCAGCCCACAGGGGAACTCCTACGAGCAGTACTTC
CASSPQGNSYEQYF
>once|.|TRBJ1-5|TRBV6-2/TRBV6-3
TGTGCCAGCAGTTGGGGACGGTCCAATCAGCCCCAGCATTTT
CASSWGRSNQPQHF
>.|.|TRBJ2-2|TRBV7-9
TGTGCCAGCAGCTGGGGACGCCTGAACACCGGGGAGCTGTTTTTT
CASSWGRLNTGELFF
>.|.|TRBJ2-5|TRBV19
TGTGCCAGCGGTGGACAGCGCGCCGAGACCCAGTACTTC
CASGGQRAETQYF
>.|.|TRBJ1-2|TRBV21-1
TGTGCCAGCAGCAGAGACAGGGTAAGCTATGGCTACACCTTC
CASSRDRVSYGYTF
>once|TRBD2|TRBJ2-7|TRBV5-1
TGCGCCAGCAGCAGGACTAGCGCCGTCTCCTACGAGCAGTACTTC
CASSRTSAVSYEQYF